This TCR beta chain appears in the sequencing data of a study of T-cell reconstitution after alpha-beta-depleted transplantation in children (dated by TCRdb to the mid-2010s). At the level of the whole study: T-cell immune reconstitution after TCRalphabeta/CD19-depleted allogeneic hematopoietic cell transplantation in children was quantitatively tracked in the study by means of TCR repertoire profiling. The paper's findings and limits, for the study overall: In some patients, the high TCRbeta diversity seen at day 60 was put down to recipient T cells and intrathymic progenitors that had survived conditioning. The apparently early alphabetaT-cell count recovery about two months after transplant was reportedly dependent on only several hundred rapidly expanded clones derived from non-depleted graft cells. The frequencies of hyperexpanded clones fell over the following months, and after one year, T-cell counts and TCRbeta diversity were mostly attributed to newly produced T cells.

The method was PCR. Sequencer: Illumina HiSeq 2500. TCR library preparation used molecular barcoding, with unique molecular identifiers applied to normalize quantification of the TCRbeta repertoire. TCRdb passed the public sequencing reads through fastp at Q25 and MiXCR, retaining productive beta sequences. Each record represents a unique CDR3 protein, reported with the most common genes and DNA among its rows. The sample has hundreds of thousands of distinct CDR3 sequences on record, 11% of them singletons. The ten largest clonotypes hold 23% of the sample. Interpreted using the paper, the treatment or condition label stands for: allogeneic hematopoietic cell transplantation with graft depleted of TCRalphabeta T cells and CD19 B cells. The transplant recipients were children given TCRalphabeta/CD19-depleted allogeneic hematopoietic cell grafts. As for this clonotype: The target of this receptor is not known. The sample holds no much larger clone one base away, and base qualities are not on file.

CDR1 and CDR2 were assigned from the germline V gene (reference sequence) as GTSNPN and SVGIG. From cysteine to phenylalanine, the CDR3 is 14 amino acids long. The retained sequence is limited to the CDR3, 42 bases, with the frame set at the first base. V drops 4 bases and J drops 0 bases, leaving 9 bases in between. The chain is made from TRBV30 and TRBJ2-2, with the D call perhaps TRBD1 or TRBD2, as 5 bases match in each case. The source material was peripheral blood, sampled 180 days after TCRalphabeta/CD19-depleted stem cell transplant. This clonotype originated in a male patient under 10 years old who had a stem cell transplant for chronic granulomatous disease, so the T cells may come from the graft donor. The CDR3 corresponds to CAWTPGPNTGELFF. The nucleotide sequence is TGTGCCTGGACCCCGGGGCCGAACACCGGGGAGCTGTTTTTT.